This T cell receptor beta chain was recovered during a study of blood T cell repertoires in COVID-19. Data came from immunoSEQ multiplex PCR; TCRdb stores just in-frame clones and leaves some out. The top ten clones hold 1.3% of a sample with 310,000 or so clones, around 87% of them seen once. CDR1 SGHVS and CDR2 FQNEAQ come from the germline V gene. The length of the CDR3 is 15 residues. The ends were cut back, 1 base at V and 7 bases at J, with 14 bases in the middle. The chain recombines TRBV7-8 with TRBJ2-1, with a weak D call TRBD2 (6 bases). This TCR derives from a man in his 70s with acute or convalescent COVID-19. Sequencing was performed on peripheral blood. CDR3 region: CASSLDGRENNEQFF. The CDR3 DNA is TGTGCCAGCAGCTTAGATGGGCGGGAAAATAATGAGCAGTTCTTC.